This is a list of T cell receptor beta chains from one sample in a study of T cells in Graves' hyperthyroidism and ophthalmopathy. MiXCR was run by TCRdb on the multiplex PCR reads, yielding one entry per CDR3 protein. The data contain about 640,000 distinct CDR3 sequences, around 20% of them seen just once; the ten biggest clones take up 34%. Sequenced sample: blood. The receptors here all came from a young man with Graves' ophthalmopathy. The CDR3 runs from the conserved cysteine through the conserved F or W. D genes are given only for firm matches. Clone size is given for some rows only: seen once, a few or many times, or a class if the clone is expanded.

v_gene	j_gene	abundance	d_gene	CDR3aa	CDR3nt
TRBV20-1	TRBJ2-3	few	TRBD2	CSAAIAGIADTQYF	TGCAGTGCTGCTATAGCGGGAATAGCAGATACGCAGTATTTT
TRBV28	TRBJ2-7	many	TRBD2	CASSPLGGRIYEQYF	TGTGCCAGCAGTCCCTTAGGCGGGAGGATCTACGAGCAGTACTTC
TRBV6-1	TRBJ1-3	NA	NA	CAARRTGTSGNTIYF	TGTGCCGCAAGAAGGACGGGTACATCTGGAAACACCATATATTTT
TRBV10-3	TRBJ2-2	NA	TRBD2	CAISEWEGNTGELFF	TGTGCCATCAGTGAGTGGGAGGGGAACACCGGGGAGCTGTTTTTT
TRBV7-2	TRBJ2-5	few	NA	CASSSYAETQYF	TGTGCCAGCAGCTCATACGCGGAGACCCAGTACTTC
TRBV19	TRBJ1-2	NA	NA	CASSISVWDYGYTF	TGTGCCAGTAGTATCTCGGTCTGGGACTATGGCTACACCTTC
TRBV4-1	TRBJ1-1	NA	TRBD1	CASSPGQGGRTEAFF	TGCGCCAGCAGCCCGGGACAGGGGGGTCGTACTGAAGCTTTCTTT
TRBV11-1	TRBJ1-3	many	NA	CASSPPWTRSGNTIYF	TGTGCCAGCAGCCCGCCCTGGACACGCTCTGGAAACACCATATATTTT
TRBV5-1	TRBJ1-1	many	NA	CASSPPRVGTEAFF	TGCGCCAGCAGCCCCCCCCGGGTTGGGACTGAAGCTTTCTTT
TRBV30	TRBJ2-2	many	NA	CAWSLGANTGELFF	TGTGCCTGGAGTCTAGGGGCTAACACCGGGGAGCTGTTTTTT
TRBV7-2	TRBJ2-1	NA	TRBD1	CASSRDRGLYNEQFF	TGTGCCAGCAGCCGCGACAGGGGACTGTACAATGAGCAGTTCTTC
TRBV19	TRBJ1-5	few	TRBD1	CASSFRTGGVKAGNQPQHF	TGTGCCAGTAGTTTCCGGACAGGCGGTGTTAAAGCTGGCAATCAGCCCCAGCATTTT
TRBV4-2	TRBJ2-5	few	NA	CASSQTDGKETQYF	TGTGCCAGCAGCCAAACTGACGGAAAAGAGACCCAGTACTTC
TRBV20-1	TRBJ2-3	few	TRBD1	CSATGQVSADTQYF	TGCAGTGCTACCGGACAGGTCTCGGCAGATACGCAGTATTTT
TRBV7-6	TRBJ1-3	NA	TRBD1	CASGIGQGATGNTIYF	TGTGCCAGCGGAATCGGTCAGGGGGCAACAGGAAACACCATATATTTT
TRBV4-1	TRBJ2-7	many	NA	CASSQGTGSSYEQYF	TGTGCCAGCAGCCAAGGAACAGGCAGCTCCTACGAGCAGTACTTC
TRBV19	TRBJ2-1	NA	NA	CASSMGVVGANYNEQFF	TGTGCCAGTAGTATGGGGGTGGTAGGAGCCAATTACAATGAGCAGTTCTTC
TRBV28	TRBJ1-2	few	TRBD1	CASSPNLQGAYGYTF	TGTGCCAGCAGCCCCAACCTCCAGGGGGCCTATGGCTACACCTTC
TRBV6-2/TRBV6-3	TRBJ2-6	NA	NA	CASDGHPATGANVLTF	TGTGCCAGCGACGGACACCCGGCGACTGGGGCCAACGTCCTGACTTTC
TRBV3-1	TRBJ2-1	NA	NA	CASSQMNNEQFF	TGTGCCAGCAGCCAGATGAACAATGAGCAGTTCTTC
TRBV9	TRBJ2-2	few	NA	CASSAVFTGELFF	TGTGCCAGCAGCGCCGTCTTCACCGGGGAGCTGTTTTTT
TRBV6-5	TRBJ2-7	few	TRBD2	CASSYSNPGGPYEQYF	TGTGCCAGCAGTTACTCGAATCCGGGAGGGCCCTACGAGCAGTACTTC
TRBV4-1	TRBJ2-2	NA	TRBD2	CASSQLGLADTGELFF	TGCGCCAGCAGCCAACTGGGACTAGCGGACACCGGGGAGCTGTTTTTT
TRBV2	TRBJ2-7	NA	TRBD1	CASLGQGVYEQYF	TGTGCCAGCCTCGGACAGGGGGTTTACGAGCAGTACTTC
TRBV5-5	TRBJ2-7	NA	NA	CASSSPGGSLEQYF	TGTGCCAGCAGCTCTCCGGGTGGAAGCCTGGAGCAGTACTTC
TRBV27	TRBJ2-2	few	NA	CASSSGLSGELFF	TGTGCCAGCAGTTCCGGACTTTCCGGGGAGCTGTTTTTT
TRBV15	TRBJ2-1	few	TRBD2	CATSRWGGSGNEQFF	TGTGCCACCAGCAGATGGGGCGGGAGCGGGAATGAGCAGTTCTTC
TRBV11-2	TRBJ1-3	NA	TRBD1	CASSLGPFRGPRSGNTIYF	TGTGCCAGCAGCTTAGGTCCTTTTAGGGGGCCTCGGTCTGGAAACACCATATATTTT
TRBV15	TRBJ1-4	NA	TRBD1	CATSRGRTGQLNEKLFF	TGTGCCACCAGCAGAGGTCGGACAGGCCAACTCAATGAAAAACTGTTTTTT
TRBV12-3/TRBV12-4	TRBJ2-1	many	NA	CASSPPPLLVDNEQFF	TGTGCCAGCAGTCCCCCCCCCTTACTAGTCGACAATGAGCAGTTCTTC
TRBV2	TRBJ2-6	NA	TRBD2	CASSELPIVFSGGVAGANVLTF	TGTGCCAGCAGTGAATTGCCTATCGTATTTAGCGGGGGTGTAGCTGGGGCCAACGTCCTGACTTTC
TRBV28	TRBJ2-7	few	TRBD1	CASSPYPGQGAYEQYF	TGTGCCAGCAGTCCTTATCCGGGACAGGGTGCTTACGAGCAGTACTTC
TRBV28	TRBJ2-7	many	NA	CASSILVPGPYEQYF	TGTGCCAGCAGTATCCTCGTCCCAGGGCCCTACGAGCAGTACTTC
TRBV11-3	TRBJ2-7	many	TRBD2	CASSPWTSGRAHEQYF	TGTGCCAGCAGCCCATGGACTAGCGGGAGGGCCCACGAGCAGTACTTC
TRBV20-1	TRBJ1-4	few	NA	CSARNPQGGEKLFF	TGCAGTGCTAGAAATCCACAGGGCGGAGAAAAACTGTTTTTT
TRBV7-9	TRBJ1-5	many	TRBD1	CASSQTGEDGQPQHF	TGTGCCAGCAGCCAGACAGGGGAAGACGGTCAGCCCCAGCATTTT
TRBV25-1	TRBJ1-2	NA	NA	CASSGGGWIYGYTF	TGTGCCAGCAGTGGCGGGGGGTGGATCTATGGCTACACCTTC
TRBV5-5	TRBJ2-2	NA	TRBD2	CASSLSGGAFNTGELFF	TGCGCCAGCAGCCTTAGCGGGGGGGCCTTCAACACCGGGGAGCTGTTTTTT
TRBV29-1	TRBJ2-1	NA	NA	CSVKNDRLLYNEQFF	TGCAGCGTCAAGAACGACAGGCTACTCTACAATGAGCAGTTCTTC
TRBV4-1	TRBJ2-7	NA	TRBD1	CASSQDTLGQGYEQYF	TGCGCCAGCAGCCAAGATACTCTCGGACAGGGATACGAGCAGTACTTC
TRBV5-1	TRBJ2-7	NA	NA	CASSFPGLNYEQYF	TGCGCCAGCAGCTTCCCGGGACTGAACTACGAGCAGTACTTC
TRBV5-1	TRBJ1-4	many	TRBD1	CASSPGQSEAKLFF	TGCGCCAGCAGCCCGGGACAGTCGGAGGCAAAACTGTTTTTT
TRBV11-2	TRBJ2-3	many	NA	CATFRGGSTDTQYF	TGTGCCACCTTCCGGGGCGGGAGCACAGATACGCAGTATTTT
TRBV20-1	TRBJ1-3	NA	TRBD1	CSALWDRSGNTIYF	TGCAGTGCCCTCTGGGACAGATCTGGAAACACCATATATTTT
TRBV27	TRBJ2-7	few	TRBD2	CASSFTSGRPFEQYF	TGTGCCAGCAGTTTTACTAGCGGGAGGCCCTTCGAGCAGTACTTC
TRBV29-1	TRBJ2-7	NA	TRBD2	CSVEDVGGRLYEQYF	TGCAGCGTTGAAGATGTAGGCGGGAGACTTTACGAGCAGTACTTC